What follows describes a single T cell receptor (beta chain). Antigen unknown. The length of the CDR3 is 13 residues. Germline CDR1 is SGHNT and CDR2 is YYREEE (reference sequence). V was trimmed by 0 bases and J by 7 bases, leaving 8 bases between them. The source of the sample is a study of cytomegalovirus exposure and HLA in healthy donors. About the research overall: An early release of data contained 75 million to 100 million unique TCRs, which came from HLA-typed donors. Findings and caveats of the study: TRBV6-2, TRBV6-3 and other indistinguishable V segments were excluded. Later work showed greater clonal expansion in HLA-associated TCR beta chains than in equally common others.

Primers included in the PCR were 60 Vbeta and 13 Jbeta primers. In the original workflow: Later, tens of millions of unique TCR beta chains were counted in an analysis, and approximately 10 million of them were shared. Produced via immunoSEQ multiplex PCR; TCRdb's table is partial and in-frame only. For V, J and clone size, that table is used; D and trimming come from the DNA. Among over 110,000 clones listed, around four fifths were seen once. The sample taken for sequencing was PBMCs. J is TRBJ1-3 and V is TRBV5-4; TRBD1 might be the D (6 bases). This TCR derives from a female donor in good health and CMV-seronegative. CDR3 region: CASSLDRENTIYF. Written as DNA, the CDR3 is TGTGCCAGCAGCTTGGACAGGGAGAACACCATATATTTT.